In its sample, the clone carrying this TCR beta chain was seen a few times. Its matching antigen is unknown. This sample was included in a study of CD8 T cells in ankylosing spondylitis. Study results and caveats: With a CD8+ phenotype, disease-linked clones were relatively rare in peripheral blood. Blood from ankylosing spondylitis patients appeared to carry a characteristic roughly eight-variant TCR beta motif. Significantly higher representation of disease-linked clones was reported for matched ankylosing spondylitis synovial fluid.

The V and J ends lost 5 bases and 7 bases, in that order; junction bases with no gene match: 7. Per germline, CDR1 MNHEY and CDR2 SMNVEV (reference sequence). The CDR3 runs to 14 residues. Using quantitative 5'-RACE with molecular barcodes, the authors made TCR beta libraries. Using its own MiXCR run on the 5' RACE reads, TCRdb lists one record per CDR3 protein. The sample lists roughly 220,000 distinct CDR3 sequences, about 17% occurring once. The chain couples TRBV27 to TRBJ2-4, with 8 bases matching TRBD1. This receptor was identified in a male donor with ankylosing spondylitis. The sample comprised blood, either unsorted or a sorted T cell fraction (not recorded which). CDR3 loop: CASSATGAGNIQYF. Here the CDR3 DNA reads TGTGCCAGCAGTGCGACAGGGGCGGGGAACATTCAGTACTTC.